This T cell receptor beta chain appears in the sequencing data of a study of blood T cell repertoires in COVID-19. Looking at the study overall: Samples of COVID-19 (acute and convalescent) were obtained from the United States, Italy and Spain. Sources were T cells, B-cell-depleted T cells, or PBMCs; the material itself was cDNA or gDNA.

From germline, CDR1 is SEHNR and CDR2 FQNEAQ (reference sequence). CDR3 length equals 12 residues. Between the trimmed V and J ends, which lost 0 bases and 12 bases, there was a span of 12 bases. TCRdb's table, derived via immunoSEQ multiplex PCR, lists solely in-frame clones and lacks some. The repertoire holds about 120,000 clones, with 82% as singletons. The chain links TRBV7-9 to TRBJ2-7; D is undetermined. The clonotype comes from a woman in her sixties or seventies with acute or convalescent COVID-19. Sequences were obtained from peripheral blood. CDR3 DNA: TGTGCCAGCAGCTTAGCGCCCCAGGAACCGTACTTC. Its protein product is CASSLAPQEPYF.